The clone carrying this TCR beta chain was detected many times. The entry originates in a study of early T cells in non-severe SARS-CoV-2 infection. TCRdb re-analysed the 5' RACE reads in MiXCR, keeping a single row per CDR3 protein. The data show about 62,000 distinct CDR3 sequences, roughly a tenth seen once. CDR3 length equals 15 residues. CDR1 and CDR2 from the germline V gene are SGHKS and YYEKEE (reference sequence). V gave up 4 bases and J gave up 5 bases; unmatched junction bases: 9. Sequencing was done on a sample of whole blood. The chain recombines TRBV5-5 with TRBJ1-2, with TRBD1 identical over 9 bases. The clonotype originates from an adult who was a healthcare worker with PCR-confirmed SARS-CoV-2 infection or an uninfected control (not recorded which). The CDR3 here is CASSNTGTGSYGYTF. The CDR3 nucleotides are TGTGCCAGCAGCAACACCGGGACAGGGTCATATGGCTACACCTTC.